These T cell receptor beta chains were read from a single sample in a study of control samples from healthy donors and cancer patients. Here immunoSEQ multiplex PCR was the method, and the copy in TCRdb shows in-frame clones only, minus some. The table records over 75,000 clones, about nine tenths of them present only once. Sequencing was done on a sample of blood. These receptors came from a man aged 25-40 years in good health. Each CDR3 is given with its conserved first and last residue. Each record gives: J gene, V gene, CDR3 protein.

J gene: TRBJ2-1; V gene: TRBV11-2; CDR3 protein: CASSLQTTGEQFF
J gene: TRBJ2-3; V gene: TRBV7-2; CDR3 protein: CASSFRGSLRDTQYF
J gene: -; V gene: TRBV12-5; CDR3 protein: CASGWLGGETQYF
J gene: TRBJ2-7; V gene: TRBV10-3; CDR3 protein: CAISDPGLNSYEQYF
J gene: TRBJ2-1; V gene: TRBV7-2; CDR3 protein: CASSLSGGVNEQFF
J gene: TRBJ1-5; V gene: TRBV24-1; CDR3 protein: CATSDHTQGASNQPQHF
J gene: TRBJ1-1; V gene: TRBV11-3; CDR3 protein: CASSPRRGDTEAFF
J gene: TRBJ1-1; V gene: TRBV10-1; CDR3 protein: CASSRGTTEAFF
J gene: TRBJ1-5; V gene: TRBV7-9; CDR3 protein: CASSLNSNQPQHF
J gene: TRBJ1-2; V gene: TRBV7-7; CDR3 protein: CASSPRDRGLGYGYTF
J gene: TRBJ2-5; V gene: TRBV9; CDR3 protein: CASSPGEWGETQYF
J gene: TRBJ2-3; V gene: TRBV11-2; CDR3 protein: CASSDSGGGDTQYF
J gene: TRBJ2-5; V gene: TRBV7-3; CDR3 protein: CASSPTTGGRETQYF
J gene: TRBJ1-2; V gene: TRBV18; CDR3 protein: CASSPDWDRGRDRWVYGYTF
J gene: TRBJ1-4; V gene: TRBV19; CDR3 protein: CASREQGKGEKLFF
J gene: TRBJ1-1; V gene: TRBV19; CDR3 protein: CAVKAGTNTEAFF
J gene: TRBJ2-7; V gene: TRBV14; CDR3 protein: CASSLTSGRDYEQYF
J gene: TRBJ2-1; V gene: TRBV14; CDR3 protein: CASTRGRGFGNEQFF
J gene: TRBJ2-4; V gene: TRBV6-1; CDR3 protein: CASSEGLKLAKNIQYF